This TCR beta chain emerged from a study of blood T cells in healthy people across ages. CDR3 length: 13 amino acids. Trimming shortened V by 2 bases and J by 6 bases, and 11 bases separated the two germline ends. Germline CDR1 is KGHSH and CDR2 is LQKENI. Through a sample-barcoded 5' primer and a J-beta primer mix, a second PCR was run for roughly 6 to 12 cycles. TCRdb recomputed calls from the 5' RACE reads with MiXCR, one row per CDR3 protein. The sample records roughly 1,100,000 distinct CDR3 sequences, about 23% being singletons. At least 6.5 million PBMCs were isolated per sample. Separately, the same data were catalogued under a study of T cells of mothers and their children.

Material for sequencing was blood. This receptor was obtained from a girl under 10 years old in good health. V usage is TRBV18 and J usage is TRBJ2-7; D is unclear. CDR3 in DNA: TGTGCCAGCTCACCAGGACCCACCTCCGAGCAGTACTTC. Translated: CASSPGPTSEQYF.